Listed here are 5 T cell receptor beta chains from one sample, sequenced in a study of metastatic and nonmetastatic thyroid tumors. Thyroid surgery was preceded by no treatment in any patient. TCRdb re-processed the PCR reads through MiXCR. Here the sample spans fewer than 13,000 clones, 25% to 35% being singletons. Sequenced input: tumor tissue. These receptors were taken from a male donor with papillary thyroid cancer or a benign thyroid nodule (not recorded which). Some clones in this sample may be carry-over from other donors' samples.

By share of the sample, this clone is medium-sized. The chain carries TRBV6-1 and TRBJ1-1; no reliable D call. Germline CDR1 reads MNHNS; CDR2 reads SASEGT. With 5 bases removed from V and 1 base from J, the gap between germline ends came to 11 bases. CDR3 size: 14 residues. CDR3 coding DNA: TGTGCCAGCAGTCTGGCCCCGGGGAACACTGAAGCTTTCTTT. Encoded protein: CASSLAPGNTEAFF.

By proportion, this clone is medium-sized. This rearrangement joins TRBV6-5 to TRBJ1-4; 10 nucleotides align to TRBD1. CDR1 and CDR2 (germline): MNHEY, SVGAGI. This CDR3 comprises 16 residues. J lost 7 bases, V lost 2 bases, and 7 bases had no gene match. CDR3 in amino acids: CASSYLPGQGSEKLFF. As DNA, the CDR3 is TGTGCCAGCAGTTACCTCCCGGGACAGGGGAGTGAAAAACTGTTTTTT.

This clone counts as medium-sized. This chain links TRBV20-1 with TRBJ2-7; D is unresolved. Germline V gene sequence: CDR1 DFQATT, CDR2 SNEGSKA (reference sequence). Trimming removed 3 bases from V and 9 bases from J, with 9 bases in between. The CDR3 consists of 10 residues. CDR3: CSASSAGQYF. CDR3 sequence (DNA): TGCAGTGCTAGTTCGGCAGGGCAGTACTTC.

This clone was counted a few times. Sequence at one end of the junction differs from germline and may be a read error. This rearrangement joins TRBV27 to TRBJ2-3, with D unclear. Germline V gene lookup returns CDR1 MNHEY and CDR2 SMNVEV (reference sequence). CDR3 length: 13 amino acids. CDR3 sequence reads: CASRSSSTDTQYF. The CDR3 DNA reads TGTGCCAGCAGGAGCTCATCCACAGATACACAGTATTTT.

The V and J genes are TRBV30 and TRBJ2-1; TRBD2 aligns across 10 bases. V shed 1 base, J shed 7 bases, and the junction held 7 bases outside the gene matches. The CDR3 spans 15 residues. Germline CDR1 GTSNPN, CDR2 SVGIG (reference sequence). The CDR3 DNA reads as TGTGCCTGGAGTGGGCTAGCGGGAGTGGAGAATGAGCAGTTCTTC. Protein product: CAWSGLAGVENEQFF.